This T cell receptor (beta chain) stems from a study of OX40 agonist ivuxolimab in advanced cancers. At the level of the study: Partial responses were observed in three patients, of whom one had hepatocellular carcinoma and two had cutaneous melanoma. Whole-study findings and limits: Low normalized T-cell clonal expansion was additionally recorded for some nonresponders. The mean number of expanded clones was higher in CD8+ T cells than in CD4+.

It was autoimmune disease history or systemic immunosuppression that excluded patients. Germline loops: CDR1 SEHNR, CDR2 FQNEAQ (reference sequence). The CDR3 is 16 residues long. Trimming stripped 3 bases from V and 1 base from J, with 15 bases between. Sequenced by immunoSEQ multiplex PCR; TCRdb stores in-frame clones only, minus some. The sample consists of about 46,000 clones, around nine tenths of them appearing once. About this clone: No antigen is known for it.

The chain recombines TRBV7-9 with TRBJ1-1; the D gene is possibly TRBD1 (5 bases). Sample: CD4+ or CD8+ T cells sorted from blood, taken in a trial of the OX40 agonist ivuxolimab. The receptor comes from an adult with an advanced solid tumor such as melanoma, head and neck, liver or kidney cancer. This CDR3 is CASSLTTGTPNTEAFF. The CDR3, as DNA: TGTGCCAGCAGCTTGACTACCGGGACCCCGAACACTGAAGCTTTCTTT.